This entry describes one TCR beta chain. Its antigen is not known. Germline V gene sequence: CDR1 MGHDK, CDR2 SYGVNS. The CDR3 spans 12 residues. Deletions cut 5 bases from V and 4 bases from J, with 6 bases between. This entry is derived from a study of post-analysis software for immune sequencing data. Regarding the study as a whole: Five or six TRBV segments were significantly more frequent in patients than in controls. TRBV5-6, TRBV5-1 and TRBV20-1 were among these segments. Patients with multiple sclerosis recorded significantly lower normalized Chao1 diversity than controls, the study found. With F measure, samples from one preparation batch clustered together strongly.

Unique-molecular-identifier-tagged TCR beta cDNA libraries were used. With about 0.95 to 10 million T cells as the source, 400,000 to 550,000 cDNA molecules resulted. TCRdb analysed the PCR reads with MiXCR anew, one entry per CDR3 protein. Of about 770,000 distinct CDR3 sequences listed, just over 45% are singletons. The V call is TRBV25-1, the J call TRBJ2-1, with D uncertain. The material sequenced was blood. This clonotype was sampled from a girl aged 10 to 17 with multiple sclerosis. CDR3 loop: CASSKAYNEQFF. CDR3 coding DNA: TGTGCCAGCAGTAAGGCATACAATGAGCAGTTCTTC.